A single sample is the source of the 16 T cell receptor beta chains below, sequenced in a study of beta chain features in type 1 diabetes. Study conclusions and caveats: A moderate, significant TCRB CDR3 shortening appeared in type 1 diabetes across four CD4+ subsets.

These TCRs' antigens remain unknown. As every portion of the isolated RNA was reverse transcribed, the sequencing read expressed TCRB transcripts. Some clones are missing from TCRdb's copy, which holds only in-frame ones; the method was immunoSEQ multiplex PCR. The repertoire consists of some 660,000 clones, with 11% to 15% occurring once and the leading ten covering roughly 0.04%. The sample consisted of naive CD4+ T cells from blood. Receptors originate from a man between 18 and 35 years old with type 1 diabetes.

This clone was detected only a few times. V is TRBV20-1 and J is TRBJ2-4, with unresolved D. The CDR3 sequence is 11 residues long. The germline V gene has CDR1 DFQATT and CDR2 SNEGSKA (reference sequence). V lost 3 bases, J lost 8 bases, and 8 bases lay in between. CDR3 nucleotides: TGCAGTGCTAGCCCGGGCGACATTCAGTACTTC. It is translated as CSASPGDIQYF.

This clone was seen only a few times. The chain employs TRBV28 and TRBJ1-1; 9 nucleotides match TRBD1. J gave up 2 bases and V 5 bases, and 6 bases lay outside the gene matches. Germline V gives CDR1 MDHEN, CDR2 SYDVKM. The CDR3 extends over 15 amino acids. The CDR3 region has the DNA TGTGCCAGCAGTCCTGGACAGGGGACCAACACTGAAGCTTTCTTT. Translated, it gives CASSPGQGTNTEAFF.

CDR3 nucleotides: TGCGCCAGCAGCTTGGGGGCCGGGGGTGTCTATAATTCACCCCTCCACTTT. It specifies CASSLGAGGVYNSPLHF. This rearrangement joins TRBV5-1 to TRBJ1-6, with D possibly TRBD1 on 5 matching bases. CDR3 length: 17 residues. CDR1 is SGHRS, CDR2 YFSETQ, per germline. V was trimmed by 0 bases and J by 3 bases, leaving 13 bases between them.

CDR3 in amino acids: CASSRGGAEQFF. CDR3 DNA sequence: TGTGCCAGCAGCCGAGGGGGGGCTGAGCAGTTCTTC. J is TRBJ2-1 and V is TRBV7-9; perhaps TRBD2 as D (7 bases). Trimming left V 5 bases short and J 9 bases short, with 11 bases between. Germline assignment: CDR1 SEHNR and CDR2 FQNEAQ (reference sequence). The CDR3 length is 12 residues.

The chain uses TRBV19 and TRBJ1-5; D not certain. Germline CDR1 is LNHDA and CDR2 is SQIVND (reference sequence). The CDR3 spans 13 residues. V shed 8 bases and J shed 3 bases, with 11 bases lying between them. The CDR3 bases are TGTGCCAGTTCGGACGGCCCCAATCAGCCCCAGCATTTT. Amino acid sequence: CASSDGPNQPQHF. The entire variable domain, with the rest obtained from reference TRBV19 and TRBJ1-5, is as follows: DGGITQSPKYLFRKEGQNVTLSCEQNLNHDAMYWYRQDPGQGLRLIYYSQIVNDFQKGDIAEGYSVSREKKESFPLTVTSAQKNPTAFYLCASSDGPNQPQHFGDGTRLSIL.

This chain links TRBV2 with TRBJ2-7; 8 positions agree with TRBD1. The CDR3 has 14 residues. Germline V gene sequence: CDR1 SNHLY, CDR2 FYNNEI. Trimming removed 4 bases from V and 3 bases from J; junction bases left unmatched: 5. The CDR3 loop reads CASSAWDRYYEQYF. The CDR3 coding sequence is TGTGCCAGCAGTGCCTGGGACAGGTACTACGAGCAGTACTTC. The full variable domain, rest sourced from reference TRBV2 and TRBJ2-7, is EPEVTQTPSHQVTQMGQEVILRCVPISNHLYFYWYRQILGQKVEFLVSFYNNEISEKSEIFDDQFSVERPDGSNFTLKIRSTKLEDSAMYFCASSAWDRYYEQYFGPGTRLTVT.

This clone was counted a few times. The DNA for the CDR3 is TGTGCCAGCAGTGAGGACCCGTGGTACGAGCAGTACTTC. As protein: CASSEDPWYEQYF. The chain recombines TRBV2 with TRBJ2-7; D gene uncertain. V was trimmed by 3 bases and J by 4 bases, leaving 10 bases between them. The CDR3 sequence is 13 residues long. In germline, CDR1 is SNHLY, CDR2 FYNNEI.

This clone has just a few counts. The chain combines TRBV18 with TRBJ2-1, with D perhaps matching TRBD2 (6 bases). Trimming cost V 3 bases and J 0 bases, with 15 bases left between them. The CDR3 runs to 17 residues. CDR1 KGHSH and CDR2 LQKENI come from the germline V gene. CDR3 nucleotides: TGTGCCAGCTCACCCCCCGTTGGAGGGAGCTCCTACAATGAGCAGTTCTTC. Translating it yields CASSPPVGGSSYNEQFF.

The V gene is TRBV20-1, the J gene TRBJ1-2; D is unresolved. Trimming took off 7 bases at V and 6 bases at J, with 12 bases between the two ends. CDR1 is DFQATT, CDR2 SNEGSKA, per germline (reference sequence). The length of the CDR3 is 11 residues. For the CDR3, the DNA is TGCAGTGTCACAGAGAGGGATGGCTACACCTTC. Its protein is CSVTERDGYTF.

The V and J genes are TRBV4-1 and TRBJ2-3, with D perhaps given as TRBD1 or TRBD2 (5 bases each). Between the trimmed V and J ends, which lost 2 bases and 6 bases, there was a span of 21 bases. The CDR3 is 17 residues long. The germline CDR1 and CDR2 sequences are MGHRA and YSYEKL. CDR3 in amino acids: CASSQSPGAGRKDTQYF. The CDR3 bases are TGCGCCAGCAGCCAATCCCCCGGGGCAGGGCGCAAGGATACGCAGTATTTT.

CDR3 coding DNA: TGTGCCAGCAGCCGAGCGGGGGCCATGCGGTCCTACAATGAGCAGTTCTTC. It yields the protein CASSRAGAMRSYNEQFF. V and J are TRBV7-6 and TRBJ2-1; 8 nucleotides match TRBD2. The CDR3 sequence is 17 residues long. Germline CDR1 reads SGHVS; CDR2 reads FNYEAQ. Germline trimming cut 5 bases from V and 1 base from J; bases unmatched to any gene: 10.

The chain uses TRBV19 and TRBJ1-2; 9 nucleotides match TRBD1. Per germline, CDR1 LNHDA and CDR2 SQIVND (reference sequence). The J segment lost 5 bases and the V segment lost 10 bases, leaving 11 bases of the junction unmatched. This CDR3 has 14 amino acids. In DNA form, the CDR3 reads TGTGCCACCCGTGGGGCGACAGGGGGATATGGCTACACCTTC. Translating gives CATRGATGGYGYTF.

With regard to this clone: The same CDR3 can be traced to other DNA sequences in this sample. This rearrangement joins TRBV9 to TRBJ2-6; D remains unclear. The CDR3 spans 15 residues. Trimming pared 0 bases from V and 0 bases from J, leaving 4 bases between. In germline, CDR1 is SGDLS, CDR2 YYNGEE. CDR3 nucleotides: TGTGCCAGCAGCGTAGGGAGCTCTGGGGCCAACGTCCTGACTTTC. This translates into CASSVGSSGANVLTF.

This sequence joins TRBV9 and TRBJ1-1; D is possibly TRBD1 (5 bases). CDR3 length: 13 residues. V was trimmed by 4 bases and J by 1 base, leaving 8 bases between them. CDR1 and CDR2 from the germline V gene are SGDLS and YYNGEE. The CDR3 DNA follows: TGTGCCAGCAGCCCTACAGGGAACACTGAAGCTTTCTTT. Amino acids: CASSPTGNTEAFF.

The table lists this clone with a few counts. The rearrangement uses TRBV5-6 and TRBJ2-1; D is perhaps TRBD1 (7 bases). Germline CDR1 reads SGHDT; CDR2 reads YYEEEE. Trimming removed 2 bases from V and 1 base from J, with 13 bases in between. This CDR3 is 16 amino acids long. This CDR3 reads CASSLQGTSSYNEQFF. The CDR3, as DNA: TGTGCCAGCAGCTTACAGGGGACTTCATCCTACAATGAGCAGTTCTTC.

This clone was counted only a few times. The V gene is TRBV11-2, the J gene TRBJ2-5, with D hard to call. CDR1 is SGHAT and CDR2 is FQNNGV in the germline V gene. The CDR3 is 15 amino acids. Trimming removed 1 base at V and 5 bases at J, with 14 bases between. As DNA, the CDR3 is TGTGCCAGCAGCTTAGGCGGAATACAATCCGAGACCCAGTACTTC. This sequence encodes CASSLGGIQSETQYF.